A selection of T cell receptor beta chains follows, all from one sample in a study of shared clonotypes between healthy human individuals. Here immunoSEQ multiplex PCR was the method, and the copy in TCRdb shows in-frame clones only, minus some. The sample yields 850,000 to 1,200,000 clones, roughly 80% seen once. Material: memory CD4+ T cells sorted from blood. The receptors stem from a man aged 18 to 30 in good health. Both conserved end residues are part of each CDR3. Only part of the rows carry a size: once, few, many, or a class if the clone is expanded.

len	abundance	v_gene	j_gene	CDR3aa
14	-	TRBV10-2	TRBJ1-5	CASRVQGGNQPQHF
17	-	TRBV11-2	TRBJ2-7	CASSLQSGRGSSYEQYF
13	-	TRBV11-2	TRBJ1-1	CASSGTSNTEAFF
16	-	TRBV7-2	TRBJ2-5	CASSLVGGRGPETQYF
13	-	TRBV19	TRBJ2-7	CASSLNGFYEQYF
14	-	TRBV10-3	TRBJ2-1	CATLAGGPETEQFF
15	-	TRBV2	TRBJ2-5	CASWASGGIKETQYF
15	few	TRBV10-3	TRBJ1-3	CAISSNVASGNTIYF
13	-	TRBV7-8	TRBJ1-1	CASSLRMNTEAFF
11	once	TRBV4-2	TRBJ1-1	CASSQASEAFF
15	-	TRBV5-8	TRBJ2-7	CASSRLTGGSYEQYF
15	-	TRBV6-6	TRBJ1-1	CASSIGQTMNTEAFF
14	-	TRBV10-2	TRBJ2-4	CASVASGGKNIQYF
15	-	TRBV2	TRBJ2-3	CASSAEVGYTDTQYF
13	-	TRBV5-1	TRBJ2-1	CASSLRDGLEQFF
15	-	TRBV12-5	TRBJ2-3	CASGPPNPLGDTQYF
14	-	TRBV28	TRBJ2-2	CASSEGVRTGELFF
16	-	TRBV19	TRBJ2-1	CASSITLAGVYGEQFF
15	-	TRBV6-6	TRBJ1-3	CASRRTGEGGNTIYF
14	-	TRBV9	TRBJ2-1	CASSVGAGTNEQFF
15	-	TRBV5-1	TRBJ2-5	CASSLAATSKETQYF
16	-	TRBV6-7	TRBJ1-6	CASSQTGGSHNSPLHF
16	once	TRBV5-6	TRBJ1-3	CASSLIGGHSGNTIYF
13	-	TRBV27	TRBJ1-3	CASSPTVGNTIYF
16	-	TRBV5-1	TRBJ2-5	CASSLGGIPGQETQYF
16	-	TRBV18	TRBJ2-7	CASSPGAQGHGYEQYF
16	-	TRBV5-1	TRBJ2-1	CASSSGTSGGYGEQFF
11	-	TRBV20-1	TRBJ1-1	CSGSRKTEAFF
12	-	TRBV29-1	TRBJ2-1	CSVDRQGVEQFF
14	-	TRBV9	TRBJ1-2	CASSPEGSRYGYTF
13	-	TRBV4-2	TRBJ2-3	CASSQAREDTQYF
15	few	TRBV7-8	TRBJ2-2	CASSQGFGGGGELFF
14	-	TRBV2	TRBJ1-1	CASSVHGPNTEAFF
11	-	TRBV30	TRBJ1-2	CAWSVNYGYTF
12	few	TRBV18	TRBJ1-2	CASSGIDYGYTF
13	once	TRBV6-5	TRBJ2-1	CASSYSLGDEQFF
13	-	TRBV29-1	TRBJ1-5	CSVSPGEGQPQHF
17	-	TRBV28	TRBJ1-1	CASSYWGLSWGNTEAFF
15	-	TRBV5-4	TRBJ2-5	CASSLTSGSWETQYF
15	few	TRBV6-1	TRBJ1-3	CASTGVGSLGNTIYF
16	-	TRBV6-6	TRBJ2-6	CASIVAYPSGANVLTF
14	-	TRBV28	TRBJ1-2	CASSFPGRPGGYTF
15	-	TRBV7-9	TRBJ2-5	CASSLATSGGETQYF
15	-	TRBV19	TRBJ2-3	CASSLSGQGRNTQYF
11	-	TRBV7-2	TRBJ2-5	CASSFVGTQYF